The rows below give T cell receptor beta chains drawn from one sample of a study of PD-1 blockade in classical Hodgkin lymphoma. Profiled with immunoSEQ multiplex PCR; TCRdb holds only in-frame clones, not every one. The sample lists approximately 9,600 clones, 74% occurring once. The sample consisted of CD4+ T cells from blood, taken at baseline. Receptors originate from a human donor with classical Hodgkin lymphoma. CDR3s include the opening cysteine and the closing phenylalanine or tryptophan. A D gene is named only where the DNA matches it firmly. Expanded clones get a size class; other rows say once, few or many, or leave the size out.

D gene: TRBD2; CDR3 length: 16; V gene: TRBV5-4; J gene: TRBJ2-3; clone size: -; CDR3 protein: CASSLKREAGTDTQYF; CDR3 DNA: TGTGCCAGCAGTCTCAAGCGGGAGGCTGGCACAGATACGCAGTATTTT
D gene: -; CDR3 length: 15; V gene: TRBV2; J gene: TRBJ1-5; clone size: -; CDR3 protein: CASSDLITDGQPQHF; CDR3 DNA: TGTGCCAGCAGTGACCTAATTACCGATGGGCAGCCCCAGCATTTT
D gene: TRBD2; CDR3 length: 17; V gene: TRBV27; J gene: TRBJ2-2; clone size: -; CDR3 protein: CASSPPSGRRSTGELFF; CDR3 DNA: TGTGCCAGCAGTCCCCCTAGCGGGAGGAGAAGCACCGGGGAGCTGTTTTTT
D gene: TRBD1; CDR3 length: 16; V gene: TRBV28; J gene: TRBJ1-5; clone size: -; CDR3 protein: CASTRGGAVGNQPQHF; CDR3 DNA: TGTGCCAGCACCCGAGGGGGCGCGGTTGGCAATCAGCCCCAGCATTTT
D gene: -; CDR3 length: 13; V gene: TRBV6-1; J gene: TRBJ2-7; clone size: -; CDR3 protein: CASSSIIWDEQYF; CDR3 DNA: TGTGCCAGCAGCAGTATTATCTGGGACGAGCAGTACTTC
D gene: -; CDR3 length: 13; V gene: TRBV30; J gene: TRBJ1-4; clone size: once; CDR3 protein: CAERKTANEKLFF; CDR3 DNA: TGTGCCGAGAGGAAAACGGCTAATGAAAAACTGTTTTTT
D gene: TRBD1; CDR3 length: 15; V gene: TRBV15; J gene: TRBJ1-5; clone size: -; CDR3 protein: CATSGRDRVGQPQHF; CDR3 DNA: TGTGCCACCAGCGGCCGGGACAGGGTGGGTCAGCCCCAGCATTTT
D gene: -; CDR3 length: 15; V gene: TRBV29-1; J gene: TRBJ2-1; clone size: once; CDR3 protein: CSASSSTYIYNEQFF; CDR3 DNA: TGCAGCGCTAGTTCGTCGACTTACATCTACAATGAGCAGTTCTTC
D gene: TRBD2; CDR3 length: 15; V gene: TRBV29-1; J gene: TRBJ2-5; clone size: -; CDR3 protein: CSVDDHGRPGETQYF; CDR3 DNA: TGCAGCGTTGACGATCACGGGAGGCCGGGAGAGACCCAGTACTTC
D gene: -; CDR3 length: 15; V gene: TRBV5-5; J gene: TRBJ2-5; clone size: few; CDR3 protein: CASSTPGRSQETQYF; CDR3 DNA: TGTGCCAGCAGCACGCCGGGACGGAGTCAAGAGACCCAGTACTTC
D gene: TRBD1; CDR3 length: 16; V gene: TRBV28; J gene: TRBJ2-5; clone size: -; CDR3 protein: CASSSPRQGAQETQYF; CDR3 DNA: TGTGCCAGCAGTTCCCCTCGACAGGGGGCTCAAGAGACCCAGTACTTC
D gene: TRBD1; CDR3 length: 14; V gene: TRBV28; J gene: TRBJ2-2; clone size: -; CDR3 protein: CASSWDRDTGELFF; CDR3 DNA: TGTGCCAGCAGTTGGGACAGGGACACCGGGGAGCTGTTTTTT
D gene: -; CDR3 length: 15; V gene: TRBV7-9; J gene: TRBJ2-3; clone size: -; CDR3 protein: CASSLDGGSTDTQYF; CDR3 DNA: TGTGCCAGCAGCTTAGATGGGGGGAGCACAGATACGCAGTATTTT
D gene: -; CDR3 length: 13; V gene: TRBV6-1; J gene: TRBJ1-4; clone size: -; CDR3 protein: CASSEIMGRKLFF; CDR3 DNA: TGTGCCAGCAGTGAAATCATGGGGCGAAAACTGTTTTTT
D gene: TRBD2; CDR3 length: 16; V gene: TRBV7-2; J gene: TRBJ2-7; clone size: -; CDR3 protein: CATDPGDLAGTGEQYF; CDR3 DNA: TGTGCCACCGACCCCGGGGACCTAGCGGGAACGGGGGAGCAGTACTTC
D gene: -; CDR3 length: 11; V gene: TRBV10-2; J gene: TRBJ2-7; clone size: few; CDR3 protein: CASSMAYEQYF; CDR3 DNA: TGCGCCAGCAGCATGGCCTACGAGCAGTACTTC
D gene: TRBD1; CDR3 length: 15; V gene: TRBV4-1; J gene: TRBJ2-1; clone size: -; CDR3 protein: CASSPGQGEGYEQFF; CDR3 DNA: TGCGCCAGCAGCCCCGGACAGGGGGAGGGGTATGAGCAGTTCTTC
D gene: TRBD1; CDR3 length: 17; V gene: TRBV4-2; J gene: TRBJ1-2; clone size: -; CDR3 protein: CASSQDSATGWVAGYTF; CDR3 DNA: TGTGCCAGCAGCCAAGATTCCGCGACAGGGTGGGTTGCTGGCTACACCTTC
D gene: -; CDR3 length: 14; V gene: TRBV6-5; J gene: TRBJ1-1; clone size: few; CDR3 protein: CACVRGPFGTEAFF; CDR3 DNA: TGTGCCTGCGTGCGGGGGCCTTTTGGCACTGAAGCTTTCTTT
D gene: TRBD2; CDR3 length: 14; V gene: TRBV4-1; J gene: TRBJ2-7; clone size: -; CDR3 protein: CASSRGTSSYEQYF; CDR3 DNA: TGCGCCAGCAGCCGAGGGACTAGCTCCTACGAGCAGTACTTC
D gene: TRBD1; CDR3 length: 15; V gene: TRBV9; J gene: TRBJ2-1; clone size: -; CDR3 protein: CASSMRGQGYNEQFF; CDR3 DNA: TGTGCCAGCAGCATGCGCGGACAGGGGTACAATGAGCAGTTCTTC
D gene: -; CDR3 length: 15; V gene: TRBV19; J gene: TRBJ1-5; clone size: -; CDR3 protein: CASRTGLISNQPQHF; CDR3 DNA: TGTGCCAGTAGAACCGGACTGATTAGCAATCAGCCCCAGCATTTT
D gene: -; CDR3 length: 13; V gene: TRBV5-1; J gene: TRBJ1-6; clone size: -; CDR3 protein: CASSLVGNSPLHF; CDR3 DNA: TGCGCCAGCAGCTTGGTGGGTAATTCACCCCTCCACTTT
D gene: TRBD1; CDR3 length: 16; V gene: TRBV11-2; J gene: TRBJ1-3; clone size: -; CDR3 protein: CASSQISTGAGNTIYF; CDR3 DNA: TGTGCCAGCAGCCAAATTTCGACAGGGGCTGGAAACACCATATATTTT
D gene: -; CDR3 length: 16; V gene: TRBV19; J gene: TRBJ1-2; clone size: -; CDR3 protein: CASSVKVAGLNYGYTF; CDR3 DNA: TGTGCCAGTAGTGTTAAAGTGGCGGGCCTTAACTATGGCTACACCTTC
D gene: TRBD1; CDR3 length: 15; V gene: TRBV7-2; J gene: TRBJ2-5; clone size: -; CDR3 protein: CASSIGTGRGLTQYF; CDR3 DNA: TGTGCCAGCAGCATCGGGACAGGTCGTGGGTTGACCCAGTACTTC
D gene: -; CDR3 length: 15; V gene: TRBV10-3; J gene: TRBJ1-6; clone size: -; CDR3 protein: CAISESEGYVSPLHF; CDR3 DNA: TGTGCCATCAGTGAGTCTGAGGGCTATGTTTCACCCCTCCACTTT
D gene: TRBD1; CDR3 length: 14; V gene: TRBV28; J gene: TRBJ1-1; clone size: medium-sized; CDR3 protein: CASSFGTGLFGAFF; CDR3 DNA: TGTGCCAGCAGTTTCGGGACAGGGTTATTCGGAGCTTTCTTT
D gene: -; CDR3 length: 16; V gene: TRBV25-1; J gene: TRBJ2-6; clone size: -; CDR3 protein: CASSDGGGAGANVLTF; CDR3 DNA: TGTGCCAGCAGTGACGGCGGGGGCGCCGGGGCCAACGTCCTGACTTTC
D gene: -; CDR3 length: 14; V gene: TRBV5-6; J gene: TRBJ1-6; clone size: few; CDR3 protein: CASSSRELNSPLHF; CDR3 DNA: TGTGCCAGCAGCTCCCGGGAGTTAAATTCACCCCTCCACTTT
D gene: -; CDR3 length: 13; V gene: TRBV14; J gene: TRBJ2-2; clone size: -; CDR3 protein: CASSQLGPGELFF; CDR3 DNA: TGTGCCAGCAGCCAACTGGGGCCCGGGGAGCTGTTTTTT
D gene: -; CDR3 length: 14; V gene: TRBV7-9; J gene: TRBJ2-2; clone size: few; CDR3 protein: CASSLKTVAGELFF; CDR3 DNA: TGTGCCAGCAGCTTAAAAACAGTCGCCGGGGAGCTGTTTTTT
D gene: -; CDR3 length: 14; V gene: TRBV18; J gene: TRBJ2-7; clone size: -; CDR3 protein: CASSPQDADYEQYF; CDR3 DNA: TGTGCCAGCTCACCACAGGACGCGGACTACGAGCAGTACTTC
D gene: -; CDR3 length: 13; V gene: TRBV7-9; J gene: TRBJ1-2; clone size: -; CDR3 protein: CASSLAENYGYTF; CDR3 DNA: TGTGCCAGCAGCTTAGCAGAGAACTATGGCTACACCTTC
D gene: TRBD2; CDR3 length: 18; V gene: TRBV28; J gene: TRBJ2-7; clone size: -; CDR3 protein: CASSLPSGMQANFYEQYF; CDR3 DNA: TGTGCCAGCAGTTTACCTAGCGGGATGCAGGCAAACTTCTACGAGCAGTACTTC
D gene: -; CDR3 length: 13; V gene: TRBV5-4; J gene: TRBJ1-2; clone size: -; CDR3 protein: CASSLKGSYGYTF; CDR3 DNA: TGTGCCAGCAGCTTGAAGGGCTCCTATGGCTACACCTTC
D gene: -; CDR3 length: 13; V gene: TRBV7-6; J gene: TRBJ2-1; clone size: -; CDR3 protein: CASSPRPGDEQFF; CDR3 DNA: TGTGCCAGCAGCCCCCGCCCGGGGGATGAGCAGTTCTTC
D gene: TRBD2; CDR3 length: 17; V gene: TRBV4-2; J gene: TRBJ2-1; clone size: -; CDR3 protein: CASSQEGRLAGVSEQFF; CDR3 DNA: TGTGCCAGCAGCCAAGAAGGCCGACTAGCAGGAGTATCCGAGCAGTTCTTC
D gene: -; CDR3 length: 15; V gene: TRBV6-5; J gene: TRBJ1-5; clone size: -; CDR3 protein: CASSSKGLSNQPQHF; CDR3 DNA: TGTGCCAGCAGTTCTAAGGGGTTGAGCAATCAGCCCCAGCATTTT
D gene: TRBD1; CDR3 length: 14; V gene: TRBV6-4; J gene: TRBJ1-2; clone size: -; CDR3 protein: CASSDRDRGEGYTF; CDR3 DNA: TGTGCCAGCAGTGATAGGGACAGGGGAGAAGGCTACACCTTC
D gene: -; CDR3 length: 14; V gene: TRBV9; J gene: TRBJ2-3; clone size: few; CDR3 protein: CASSVAPSTDTQYF; CDR3 DNA: TGTGCCAGCAGCGTAGCTCCCAGCACAGATACGCAGTATTTT
D gene: TRBD1; CDR3 length: 13; V gene: TRBV10-2; J gene: TRBJ2-5; clone size: -; CDR3 protein: CASSRQGKETQYF; CDR3 DNA: TGCGCCAGCAGTAGACAGGGCAAAGAGACCCAGTACTTC
D gene: TRBD1; CDR3 length: 13; V gene: TRBV5-1; J gene: TRBJ2-7; clone size: few; CDR3 protein: CASSADRGYEQYF; CDR3 DNA: TGCGCCAGCAGCGCGGACAGGGGGTACGAGCAGTACTTC
D gene: TRBD1; CDR3 length: 14; V gene: TRBV30; J gene: TRBJ2-1; clone size: -; CDR3 protein: CAWSVRDSYNEQFF; CDR3 DNA: TGTGCCTGGAGTGTACGGGACAGCTACAATGAGCAGTTCTTC
D gene: -; CDR3 length: 11; V gene: TRBV29-1; J gene: TRBJ1-4; clone size: -; CDR3 protein: CSVEDDEKLFF; CDR3 DNA: TGCAGCGTTGAAGACGATGAAAAACTGTTTTTT
D gene: -; CDR3 length: 16; V gene: TRBV7-8; J gene: TRBJ1-1; clone size: -; CDR3 protein: CASSLARFSSNTEAFF; CDR3 DNA: TGTGCCAGCAGCTTAGCGAGGTTCTCCTCGAACACTGAAGCTTTCTTT
D gene: -; CDR3 length: 14; V gene: TRBV7-9; J gene: TRBJ1-2; clone size: -; CDR3 protein: CASSPGSQLRGHTF; CDR3 DNA: TGTGCCAGCAGCCCCGGGTCCCAACTACGGGGACACACCTTC
D gene: TRBD1; CDR3 length: 13; V gene: TRBV6-1; J gene: TRBJ2-7; clone size: -; CDR3 protein: CASKGQGVGEQYF; CDR3 DNA: TGTGCCAGCAAAGGACAGGGGGTAGGCGAGCAGTACTTC
D gene: -; CDR3 length: 13; V gene: TRBV6-5; J gene: TRBJ1-2; clone size: once; CDR3 protein: CASSKNRVGGYTF; CDR3 DNA: TGTGCCAGCAGTAAAAACAGGGTTGGCGGCTACACCTTC
D gene: -; CDR3 length: 13; V gene: TRBV10-3; J gene: TRBJ1-1; clone size: -; CDR3 protein: CAISESVGTEAFF; CDR3 DNA: TGTGCCATCAGTGAGTCAGTGGGGACTGAAGCTTTCTTT